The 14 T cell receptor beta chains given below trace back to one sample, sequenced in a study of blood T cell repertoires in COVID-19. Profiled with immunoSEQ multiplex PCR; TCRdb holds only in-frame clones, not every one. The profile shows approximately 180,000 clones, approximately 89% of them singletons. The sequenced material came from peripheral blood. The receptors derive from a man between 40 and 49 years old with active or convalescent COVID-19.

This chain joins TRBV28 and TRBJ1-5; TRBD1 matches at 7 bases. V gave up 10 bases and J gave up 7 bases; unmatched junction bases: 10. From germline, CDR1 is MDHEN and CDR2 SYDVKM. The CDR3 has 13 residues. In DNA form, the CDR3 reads TGTGCCAACCAAGGAGGGGGCGGACAGCCCCAGCATTTT. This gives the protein CANQGGGGQPQHF.

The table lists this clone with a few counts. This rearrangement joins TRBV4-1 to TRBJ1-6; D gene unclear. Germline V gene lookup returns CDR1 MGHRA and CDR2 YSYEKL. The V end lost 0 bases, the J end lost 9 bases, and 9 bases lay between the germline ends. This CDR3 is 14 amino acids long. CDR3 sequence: CASSQDGTTSPLHF. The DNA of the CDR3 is TGCGCCAGCAGCCAAGATGGCACCACTTCACCCCTCCACTTT.

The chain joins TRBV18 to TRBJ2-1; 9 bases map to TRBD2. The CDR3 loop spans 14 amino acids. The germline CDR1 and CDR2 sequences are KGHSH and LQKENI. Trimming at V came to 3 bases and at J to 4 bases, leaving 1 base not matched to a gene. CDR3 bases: TGTGCCAGCTCACCTAGCGGGGGATACAATGAGCAGTTCTTC. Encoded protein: CASSPSGGYNEQFF. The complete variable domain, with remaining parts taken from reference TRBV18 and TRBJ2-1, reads NAGVMQNPRHLVRRRGQEARLRCSPMKGHSHVYWYRQLPEEGLKFMVYLQKENIIDESGMPKERFSAEFPKEGPSILRIQQVVRGDSAAYFCASSPSGGYNEQFFGPGTRLTVL.

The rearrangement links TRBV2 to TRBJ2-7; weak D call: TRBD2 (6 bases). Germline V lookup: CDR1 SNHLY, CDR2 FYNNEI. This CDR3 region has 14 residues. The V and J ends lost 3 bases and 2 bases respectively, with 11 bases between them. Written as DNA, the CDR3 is TGTGCCAGCAGTGACGGAGCGGGCACCTACGAGCAGTACTTC. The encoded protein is CASSDGAGTYEQYF. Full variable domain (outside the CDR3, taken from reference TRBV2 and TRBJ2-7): EPEVTQTPSHQVTQMGQEVILRCVPISNHLYFYWYRQILGQKVEFLVSFYNNEISEKSEIFDDQFSVERPDGSNFTLKIRSTKLEDSAMYFCASSDGAGTYEQYFGPGTRLTVT.

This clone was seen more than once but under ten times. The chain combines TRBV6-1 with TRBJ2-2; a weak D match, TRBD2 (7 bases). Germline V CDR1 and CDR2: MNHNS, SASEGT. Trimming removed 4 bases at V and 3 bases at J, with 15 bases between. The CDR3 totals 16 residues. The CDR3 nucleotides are TGTGCCAGCAGTGGGGCGGGGGCCACCCACACCGGGGAGCTGTTTTTT. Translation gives CASSGAGATHTGELFF.

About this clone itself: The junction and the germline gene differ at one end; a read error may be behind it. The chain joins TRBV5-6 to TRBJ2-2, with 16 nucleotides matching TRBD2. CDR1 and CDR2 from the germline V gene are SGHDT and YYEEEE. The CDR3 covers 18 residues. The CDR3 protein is CARSLGTSGGERTGELFF. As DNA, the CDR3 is TGTGCCCGCAGCTTGGGGACTAGCGGGGGGGAACGCACCGGGGAGCTGTTTTTT.

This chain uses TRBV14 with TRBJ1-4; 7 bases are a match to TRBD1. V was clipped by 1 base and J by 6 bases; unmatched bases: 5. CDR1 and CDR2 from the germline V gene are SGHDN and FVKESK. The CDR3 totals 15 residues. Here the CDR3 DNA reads TGTGCCAGCAGCCAAGGGGGACAGTGGGATGAAAAACTGTTTTTT. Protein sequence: CASSQGGQWDEKLFF.

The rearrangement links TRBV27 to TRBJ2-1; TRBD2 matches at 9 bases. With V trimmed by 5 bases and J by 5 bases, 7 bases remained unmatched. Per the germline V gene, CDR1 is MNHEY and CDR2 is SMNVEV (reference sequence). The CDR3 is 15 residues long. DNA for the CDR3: TGTGCCAGCAGTAGGCGGGGGGGCGTTCACAATGAGCAGTTCTTC. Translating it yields CASSRRGGVHNEQFF.

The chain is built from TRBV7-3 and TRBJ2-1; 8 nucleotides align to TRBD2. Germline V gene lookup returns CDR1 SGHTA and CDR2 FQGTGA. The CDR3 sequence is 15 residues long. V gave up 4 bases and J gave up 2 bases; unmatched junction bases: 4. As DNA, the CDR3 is TGTGCCAGCAGCTACTTTAGCGGGACCTACAATGAGCAGTTCTTC. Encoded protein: CASSYFSGTYNEQFF.

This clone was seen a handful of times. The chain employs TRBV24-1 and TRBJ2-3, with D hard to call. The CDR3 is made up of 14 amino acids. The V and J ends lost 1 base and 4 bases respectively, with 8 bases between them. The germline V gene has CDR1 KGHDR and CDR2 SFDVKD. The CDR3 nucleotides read TGTGCCACCAGTGATTTAGCTAAAGCAGATACGCAGTATTTT. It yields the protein CATSDLAKADTQYF.

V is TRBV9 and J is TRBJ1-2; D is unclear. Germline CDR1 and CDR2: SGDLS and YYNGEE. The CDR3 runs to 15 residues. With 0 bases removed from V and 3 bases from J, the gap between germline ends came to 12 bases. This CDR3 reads CASSVDPGQDYGYTF. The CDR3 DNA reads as TGTGCCAGCAGCGTAGATCCAGGCCAAGACTATGGCTACACCTTC.

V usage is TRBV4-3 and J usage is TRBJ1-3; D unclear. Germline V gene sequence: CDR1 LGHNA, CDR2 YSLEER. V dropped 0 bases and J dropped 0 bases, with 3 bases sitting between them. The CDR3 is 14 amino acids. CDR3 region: CASSQDISGNTIYF. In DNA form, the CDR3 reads TGCGCCAGCAGCCAAGATATCTCTGGAAACACCATATATTTT.

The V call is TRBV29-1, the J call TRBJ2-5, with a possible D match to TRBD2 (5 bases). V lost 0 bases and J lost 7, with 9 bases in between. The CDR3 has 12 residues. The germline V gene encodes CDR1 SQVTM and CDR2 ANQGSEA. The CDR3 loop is CSVEERVVTQYF. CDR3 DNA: TGCAGCGTTGAAGAGAGGGTTGTGACCCAGTACTTC.

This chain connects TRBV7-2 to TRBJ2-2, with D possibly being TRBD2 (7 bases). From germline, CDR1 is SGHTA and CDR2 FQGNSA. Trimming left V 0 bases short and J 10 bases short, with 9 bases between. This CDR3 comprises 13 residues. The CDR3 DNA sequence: TGTGCCAGCAGCTTAGCGGGGGGGCTGGAGCTGTTTTTT. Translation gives CASSLAGGLELFF.